This record concerns one TCR beta chain sequence. These data are taken from a study of T cell changes during pregnancy in multiple sclerosis. The data were produced by immunoSEQ multiplex PCR, yet TCRdb's version contains in-frame clones alone and is incomplete. This table has around 100,000 clones, roughly nine tenths appearing once. Germline V CDR1 and CDR2: SGHTA, FQGTGA. The CDR3 spans 13 residues. V lost 6 bases and J lost 3; bases outside the gene matches: 0. The sequences come from peripheral blood, collected after pregnancy. This TCR was sampled from a female donor with multiple sclerosis, enrolled in a pregnancy study. This chain connects TRBV7-3 to TRBJ1-2, with TRBD1 matching over 11 bases. The CDR3 region is CASRGQGDYGYTF. CDR3 bases: TGTGCCAGCAGGGGACAGGGGGACTATGGCTACACCTTC.